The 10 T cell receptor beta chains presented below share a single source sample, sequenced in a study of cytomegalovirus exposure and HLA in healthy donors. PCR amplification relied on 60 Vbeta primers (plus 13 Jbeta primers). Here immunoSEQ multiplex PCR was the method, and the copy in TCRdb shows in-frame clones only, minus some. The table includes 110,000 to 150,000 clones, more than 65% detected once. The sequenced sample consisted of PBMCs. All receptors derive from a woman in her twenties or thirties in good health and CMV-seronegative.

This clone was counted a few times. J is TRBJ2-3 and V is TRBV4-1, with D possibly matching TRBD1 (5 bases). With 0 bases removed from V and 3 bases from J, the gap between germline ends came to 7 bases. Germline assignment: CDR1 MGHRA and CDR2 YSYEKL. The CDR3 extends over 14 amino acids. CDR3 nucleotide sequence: TGCGCCAGCAGCCAAGATCAGGGAACAGATACGCAGTATTTT. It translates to CASSQDQGTDTQYF.

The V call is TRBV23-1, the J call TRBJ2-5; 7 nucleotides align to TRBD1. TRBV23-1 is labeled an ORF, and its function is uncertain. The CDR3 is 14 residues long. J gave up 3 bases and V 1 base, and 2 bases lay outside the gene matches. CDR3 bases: TGCGCCAGCAGTCAATACGACAGGGAAGAGACCCAGTACTTC. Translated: CASSQYDREETQYF.

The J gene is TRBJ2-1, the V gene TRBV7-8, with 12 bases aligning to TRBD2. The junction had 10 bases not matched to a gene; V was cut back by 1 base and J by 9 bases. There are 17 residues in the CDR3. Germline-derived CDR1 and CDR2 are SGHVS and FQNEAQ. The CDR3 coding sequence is TGTGCCAGCAGCTTAGAGCTAGCGGGGGGGCAAGGCAGTGAGCAGTTCTTC. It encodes CASSLELAGGQGSEQFF.

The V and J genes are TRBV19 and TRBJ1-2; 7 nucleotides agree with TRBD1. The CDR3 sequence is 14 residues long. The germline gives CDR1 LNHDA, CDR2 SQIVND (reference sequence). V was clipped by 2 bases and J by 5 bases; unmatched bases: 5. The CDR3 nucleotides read TGTGCCAGTAGTATATTCAGCAGGGGGTATGGCTACACCTTC. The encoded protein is CASSIFSRGYGYTF. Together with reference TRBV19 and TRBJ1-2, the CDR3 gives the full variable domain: DGGITQSPKYLFRKEGQNVTLSCEQNLNHDAMYWYRQDPGQGLRLIYYSQIVNDFQKGDIAEGYSVSREKKESFPLTVTSAQKNPTAFYLCASSIFSRGYGYTFGSGTRLTVV.

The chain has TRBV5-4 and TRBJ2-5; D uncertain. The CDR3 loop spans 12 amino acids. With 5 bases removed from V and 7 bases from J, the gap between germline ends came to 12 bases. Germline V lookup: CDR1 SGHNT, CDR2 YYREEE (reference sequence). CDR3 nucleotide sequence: TGTGCCAGCAGATCCTTTCACGGGACCCAGTACTTC. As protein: CASRSFHGTQYF.

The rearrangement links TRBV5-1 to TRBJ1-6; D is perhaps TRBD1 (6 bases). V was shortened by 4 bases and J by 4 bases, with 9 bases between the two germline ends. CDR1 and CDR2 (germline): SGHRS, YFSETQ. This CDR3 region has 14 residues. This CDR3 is CASSPDSYNSPLHF. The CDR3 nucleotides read TGCGCCAGCAGCCCGGACAGTTATAATTCACCCCTCCACTTT.

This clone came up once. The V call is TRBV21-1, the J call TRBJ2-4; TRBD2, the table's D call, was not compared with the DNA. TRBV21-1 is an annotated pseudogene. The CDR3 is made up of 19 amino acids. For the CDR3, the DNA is TGTGCCAGCAGCGGCTTGACTAGCTCACGCCGGGGGGCCAAAAACATCCGGTACTTC. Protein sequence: CASSGLTSSRRGAKNIRYF.

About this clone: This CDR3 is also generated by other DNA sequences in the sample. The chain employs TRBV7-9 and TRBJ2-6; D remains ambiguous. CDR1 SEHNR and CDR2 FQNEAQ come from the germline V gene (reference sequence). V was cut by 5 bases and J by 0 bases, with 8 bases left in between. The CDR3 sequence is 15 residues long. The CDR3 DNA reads TGTGCCAGCAGCCAGTTCTTCTCTGGGGCCAACGTCCTGACTTTC. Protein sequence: CASSQFFSGANVLTF.

CDR3: CASSRSGQGSNGYTF. The DNA of the CDR3 is TGTGCCAGCTCACGCTCGGGACAGGGCTCCAATGGCTACACCTTC. The gene calls are TRBV18 and TRBJ1-2; 9 bases map to TRBD1. The V and J ends lost 4 bases and 6 bases, in that order; junction bases with no gene match: 9. The CDR3 spans 15 residues. From germline, CDR1 is KGHSH and CDR2 LQKENI.

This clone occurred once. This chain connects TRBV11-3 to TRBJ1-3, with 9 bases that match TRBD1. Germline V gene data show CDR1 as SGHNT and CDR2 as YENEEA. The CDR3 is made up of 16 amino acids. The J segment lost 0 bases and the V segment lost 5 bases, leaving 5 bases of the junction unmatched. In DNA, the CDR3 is TGTGCCAGCAGCGTAGGGGACAGGGTCTCTGGAAACACCATATATTTT. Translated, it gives CASSVGDRVSGNTIYF.